The 17 T cell receptor beta chains in this list originate from one sample, sequenced in a study of cytomegalovirus exposure and HLA in healthy donors. Clones were read by immunoSEQ multiplex PCR, and TCRdb kept only the in-frame ones, dropping some. This sample yields some 330,000 clones, of which about nine tenths are seen a single time; under 0.85% belongs to the top ten. Source material: PBMCs. These receptor sequences come from a young woman in good health and CMV-seronegative.

This clone was seen only once. The V and J genes are TRBV5-1 and TRBJ2-5; D is unclear. V was trimmed by 0 bases and J by 1 base, leaving 13 bases between them. Germline assignment: CDR1 SGHRS and CDR2 YFSETQ. This CDR3 comprises 16 residues. CDR3 loop: CASSLGSLGLQETQYF. CDR3 sequence (DNA): TGCGCCAGCAGCTTGGGGTCTTTGGGCCTCCAAGAGACCCAGTACTTC.

The gene calls are TRBV4-3 and TRBJ2-1, with a weak D call TRBD2 (6 bases). The CDR3 consists of 15 residues. The V gene lost 6 bases and the J gene lost 5 bases, with 17 bases spanning the gap. Germline CDR1 reads LGHNA; CDR2 reads YSLEER. CDR3 in amino acids: CASSYGTGENNEQFF. In DNA form, the CDR3 reads TGCGCCAGCAGTTACGGGACTGGGGAGAACAATGAGCAGTTCTTC.

This rearrangement joins TRBV29-1 to TRBJ2-3; maybe TRBD1 (6 bases). Germline values: CDR1 SQVTM, CDR2 ANQGSEA. Trimming stripped 1 base from V and 2 bases from J, with 13 bases between. This CDR3 has 15 residues. The CDR3 here is CSVEGGPGPTDTQYF. CDR3 DNA: TGCAGCGTTGAAGGGGGGCCGGGACCCACAGATACGCAGTATTTT.

The CDR3 sequence is CASSLTSSGLASPPQYF. The CDR3 bases are TGTGCCAGCAGCTTAACGTCTTCGGGACTAGCGTCCCCTCCGCAGTATTTT. The V call is TRBV7-3, the J call TRBJ2-3, with TRBD2 matching over 10 bases. The CDR3 runs 17 residues. After removal of 0 bases from V and 10 bases from J, the junction contained 13 bases not matched to a gene. Germline CDR1 SGHTA, CDR2 FQGTGA.

This clone was seen only a few times. The chain couples TRBV28 to TRBJ1-2; the D gene is possibly TRBD1 (5 bases). V dropped 6 bases and J dropped 4 bases, with 9 bases sitting between them. CDR1 is MDHEN, CDR2 SYDVKM, per germline. This CDR3 region has 12 residues. The DNA of the CDR3 is TGTGCCAGCAGCCTGGACACCTATGGCTACACCTTC. It encodes CASSLDTYGYTF.

V and J are TRBV6-5 and TRBJ2-3, with 8 nucleotides matching TRBD1. The V gene end was trimmed by 2 bases and the J gene end by 5 bases; junction bases not matched to a gene: 3. The CDR3 sequence is 14 residues long. Germline V gives CDR1 MNHEY, CDR2 SVGAGI. CDR3 loop: CASSYLGQGDTQYF. CDR3 DNA: TGTGCCAGCAGTTACCTTGGACAGGGAGATACGCAGTATTTT.

Remarks on this clone: The sample carries other DNA sequences with the same CDR3. V gene TRBV7-9 combines with J gene TRBJ2-1, with 10 bases that match TRBD1. With V trimmed by 3 bases and J by 7 bases, 0 bases remained unmatched. CDR1 is SEHNR and CDR2 is FQNEAQ in the germline V gene (reference sequence). This CDR3 contains 13 residues. This CDR3 reads CASSLGQGNEQFF. The CDR3 DNA reads as TGTGCCAGCAGCTTGGGACAGGGGAATGAGCAGTTCTTC.

The chain joins TRBV11-3 to TRBJ2-1; 13 bases line up with TRBD2. Trimming took 5 bases from V and 6 from J; bases not matched to a gene: 7. This CDR3 has 16 residues. The germline V gene encodes CDR1 SGHNT and CDR2 YENEEA. This chain's CDR3 is CASSPGLAGVSNEQFF. The CDR3 nucleotides read TGTGCCAGCAGCCCAGGACTAGCGGGAGTTTCCAATGAGCAGTTCTTC. Based on the CDR3 plus reference TRBV11-3 and TRBJ2-1, the full variable domain is EAGVVQSPRYKIIEKKQPVAFWCNPISGHNTLYWYLQNLGQGPELLIRYENEEAVDDSQLPKDRFSAERLKGVDSTLKIQPAELGDSAVYLCASSPGLAGVSNEQFFGPGTRLTVL.

The gene calls are TRBV5-1 and TRBJ2-1, with 7 positions matching TRBD2. CDR3 size: 14 residues. Trimming cost V 3 bases and J 6 bases; bases outside gene matches: 6. Germline CDR1 reads SGHRS; CDR2 reads YFSETQ. The CDR3 DNA is TGCGCCAGCAGCTGGCGGGAGAATTCCAATGAGCAGTTCTTC. This codes for CASSWRENSNEQFF. Full variable domain (rest looked up from reference TRBV5-1 and TRBJ2-1): KAGVTQTPRYLIKTRGQQVTLSCSPISGHRSVSWYQQTPGQGLQFLFEYFSETQRNKGNFPGRFSGRQFSNSRSEMNVSTLELGDSALYLCASSWRENSNEQFFGPGTRLTVL.

The V call is TRBV18, the J call TRBJ1-4, with D maybe TRBD1 (6 bases). The CDR3 has 12 residues. The V end lost 8 bases, the J end lost 7 bases, and 11 bases lay between the germline ends. Germline V gene sequence: CDR1 KGHSH, CDR2 LQKENI. CDR3 loop: CASGQGSEKLFF. The CDR3 DNA sequence: TGTGCCAGCGGGCAGGGGAGTGAAAAACTGTTTTTT.

V gene TRBV5-6 combines with J gene TRBJ2-2; 7 nucleotides match TRBD2. The ends lost 0 bases at V and 6 bases at J; junction bases unmatched: 8. CDR3 length: 16 residues. The germline gives CDR1 SGHDT, CDR2 YYEEEE. CDR3 protein: CASSLALRAGAGELFF. CDR3 nucleotide sequence: TGTGCCAGCAGCTTGGCCCTTCGGGCGGGAGCCGGGGAGCTGTTTTTT.

This chain joins TRBV6-5 and TRBJ1-1; D is unresolved. There are 14 residues in the CDR3. V lost 6 bases to trimming and J lost 0 bases, with 11 bases between them. Germline V CDR1 and CDR2: MNHEY, SVGAGI. Here the CDR3 DNA reads TGTGCCAGCAGCCGCGGGCCGATGAACACTGAAGCTTTCTTT. Translation: CASSRGPMNTEAFF.

The V gene is TRBV7-2, the J gene TRBJ2-1; D is unclear. The CDR3 runs 14 residues. Trimming left V 1 base short and J 3 bases short, with 7 bases between. From germline, CDR1 is SGHTA and CDR2 FQGNSA. CDR3 nucleotides: TGTGCCAGCAGCTTAGACTCCCACTACAATGAGCAGTTCTTC. It codes for CASSLDSHYNEQFF. The full variable domain, its missing parts supplied by reference TRBV7-2 and TRBJ2-1, is GAGVSQSPSNKVTEKGKDVELRCDPISGHTALYWYRQSLGQGLEFLIYFQGNSAPDKSGLPSDRFSAERTGGSVSTLTIQRTQQEDSAVYLCASSLDSHYNEQFFGPGTRLTVL.

This chain links TRBV21-1 with TRBJ2-1; the table names TRBD2, a call not compared with the DNA. TRBV21-1 is deemed a pseudogene. The CDR3 covers 15 residues. The CDR3 is CASLGKTTDYNEQFF. CDR3 sequence (DNA): TGTGCCAGCTTAGGTAAGACTACTGACTACAATGAGCAGTTCTTC.

The V and J genes are TRBV19 and TRBJ1-3; D unclear. This CDR3 has 15 residues. V was trimmed by 4 bases and J by 0 bases, leaving 10 bases between them. CDR1 is LNHDA and CDR2 is SQIVND in the germline V gene (reference sequence). CDR3 nucleotide sequence: TGTGCCAGTAGTACCATCCTAAGCTCTGGAAACACCATATATTTT. Translation gives CASSTILSSGNTIYF.

The chain employs TRBV19 and TRBJ1-3; 7 bases align to TRBD1. The J segment lost 4 bases and the V segment lost 3 bases, leaving 6 bases of the junction unmatched. Germline V lookup: CDR1 LNHDA, CDR2 SQIVND (reference sequence). The CDR3 sequence is 15 residues long. This CDR3 reads CASSIPQGGGNTIYF. In DNA form, the CDR3 reads TGTGCCAGTAGTATCCCCCAGGGGGGAGGAAACACCATATATTTT.

Regarding this clone: An end of the junction differs from the germline gene, which may be a read error. The chain uses TRBV6-1 and TRBJ1-2, with unresolved D. There are 11 residues in the CDR3. Germline CDR1 is MNHNS and CDR2 is SASEGT. CDR3 sequence reads: CASSDEPASDF. In DNA form, the CDR3 reads TGTGCCAGCAGTGATGAGCCAGCGTCTGACTTC.